This T cell receptor beta chain was sequenced for a study of beta chain features in type 1 diabetes. At the level of the study: Healthy donors and patients showed comparable age, gender and cell yields. The study, taken as a whole, reports: Moderate but significant shortening of TCRB CDR3s was recorded in all four CD4+ subsets from Type 1 diabetes patients.

The whole isolated RNA underwent reverse transcription, so sequencing captured expressed TCRB transcripts. Naive, central memory and regulatory T cell samples yielded about 3.57 million reads on average. The assay was immunoSEQ multiplex PCR, and TCRdb's table has in-frame clones only and misses some. The profile covers under 900,000 clones, with roughly 15% appearing a single time and around 0.02% taken by the ten largest. The CDR3 has 15 residues. The junction had 7 bases not matched to a gene; V was cut back by 6 bases and J by 5 bases. Germline assignment: CDR1 SNHLY and CDR2 FYNNEI. A remark on this clone: Its antigen is still unknown.

The sequence derives from a woman aged 18-29 years in good health. V is TRBV2 and J is TRBJ2-7; 13 nucleotides match TRBD2. Sequencing was done on a sample of naive CD4+ T cells from blood. CDR3 sequence: CASRIRTSGSNEQYF. CDR3 DNA: TGTGCCAGCAGGATTAGGACTAGCGGGAGTAACGAGCAGTACTTC.